These 28 T cell receptor beta chains came from one sample sequenced in a study of T cell changes during pregnancy in multiple sclerosis (dated by TCRdb to the late 2010s). The library was built by means of the immunoSEQ multiplex PCR assay. In TCRdb, the immuneACCESS table is reduced to in-frame sequences with V and J assigned. These tables do not hold every clone; where another copy was compared, an unresolved V gene accounts for under half, and the others remain unexplained. A total of approximately 47,000 clones appear in this sample, 94% of them only once. 0.4% to 0.55% of the sample lies in the top ten. This specimen was CD4+ T cells from peripheral blood mononuclear cells, taken in the first trimester of pregnancy. These receptors came from a female donor with multiple sclerosis, enrolled in a pregnancy study.

The chain couples TRBV11-2 to TRBJ1-3, with a tentative D call TRBD1 (6 bases). The length of the CDR3 is 16 residues. The germline V gene has CDR1 SGHAT and CDR2 FQNNGV. Trimming took 3 bases from V and 0 from J, leaving 12 bases between them. The CDR3 DNA is TGTGCCAGCAGCTTCCCCGGACAGCTCTCTGGAAACACCATATATTTT. Translated: CASSFPGQLSGNTIYF.

The chain uses TRBV10-3 and TRBJ1-2; 9 bases align to TRBD1. The germline V gene has CDR1 ENHRY and CDR2 SYGVKD. V lost 9 bases to trimming and J lost 2 bases; unmatched junction nucleotides: 4. This CDR3 is built from 13 residues. The CDR3 region has the DNA TGTGCCATAACCGGGACAGGGAACTATGGCTACACCTTC. Encoded protein: CAITGTGNYGYTF.

The V and J genes are TRBV6-1 and TRBJ2-3; D might be TRBD1 (5 bases). There are 16 residues in the CDR3. V dropped 4 bases and J dropped 6 bases, with 20 bases sitting between them. Germline values: CDR1 MNHNS, CDR2 SASEGT. The CDR3 region is CASSVRRVTLGDTQYF. The CDR3 DNA is TGTGCCAGCAGTGTTCGCAGGGTGACTCTCGGGGATACGCAGTATTTT.

The chain combines TRBV12-5 with TRBJ2-5, with D maybe TRBD1 (6 bases). Per germline, CDR1 LGHNT and CDR2 FRNRAP. This CDR3 contains 14 residues. Deletions cut 3 bases from V and 0 bases from J, with 8 bases between. The CDR3 DNA is TGTGCTAGTGGTTTCGGACAGTACCAAGAGACCCAGTACTTC. Its protein is CASGFGQYQETQYF. The full variable domain, with the rest looked up from reference TRBV12-5 and TRBJ2-5, is DARVTQTPRHKVTEMGQEVTMRCQPILGHNTVFWYRQTMMQGLELLAYFRNRAPLDDSGMPKDRFSAEMPDATLATLKIQPSEPRDSAVYFCASGFGQYQETQYFGPGTRLLVL.

The chain joins TRBV6-6 to TRBJ2-3, with D possibly being TRBD1 (6 bases). The CDR3 length is 15 residues. Trimming pared 7 bases from V and 2 bases from J, leaving 16 bases between. Germline V gene lookup returns CDR1 MNHNY and CDR2 SVGAGI (reference sequence). The CDR3 here is CASIHQGPHTDTQYF. CDR3 in DNA: TGTGCCAGCATACACCAGGGGCCCCACACAGATACGCAGTATTTT.

The genes are TRBV5-1 and TRBJ2-7; 8 bases map to TRBD2. The CDR3 runs 16 residues. The germline V gene has CDR1 SGHRS and CDR2 YFSETQ. J lost 2 bases, V lost 3 bases, and 10 bases had no gene match. CDR3 residues: CASSSISGVKTYEQYF. CDR3 sequence (DNA): TGCGCCAGCAGCTCCATTAGCGGGGTAAAGACCTACGAGCAGTACTTC.

The chain uses TRBV5-4 and TRBJ2-3; D not certain. The ends were cut back, 2 bases at V and 4 bases at J, with 11 bases in the middle. The CDR3 is 14 amino acids. The germline V gene has CDR1 SGHNT and CDR2 YYREEE (reference sequence). CDR3 region: CASSFQDRADTQYF. CDR3 coding DNA: TGTGCCAGCAGCTTTCAGGATAGAGCAGATACGCAGTATTTT.

As regards this clone: The junction and the germline gene differ at one end; a read error may be behind it. This chain connects TRBV7-3 to TRBJ2-1, with TRBD1 matching over 7 bases. The length of the CDR3 is 13 residues. Germline V gene data show CDR1 as SGHTA and CDR2 as FQGTGA. CDR3 region: CASSENPGTAPLF. The DNA for the CDR3 is TGTGCCAGCAGCGAAAACCCGGGGACAGCCCCTCTCTTC.

This chain joins TRBV4-2 and TRBJ2-1; TRBD2 matches at 7 bases. This CDR3 contains 16 residues. Germline trimming cut 0 bases from V and 0 bases from J; bases unmatched to any gene: 2. Germline CDR1 LGHNA, CDR2 YNFKEQ. CDR3 bases: TGTGCCAGCAGCCAAGAGCAGCGGGGCTCCTACAATGAGCAGTTCTTC. It yields the protein CASSQEQRGSYNEQFF.

The J gene is TRBJ1-3, the V gene TRBV25-1; D gene uncertain. The CDR3 is made up of 12 amino acids. CDR1 and CDR2 (germline): MGHDK, SYGVNS. V was pared by 1 base and J by 7 bases, with 5 bases between. CDR3 bases: TGTGCCAGCAGTGAATTTGAGAACACCATATATTTT. Translating gives CASSEFENTIYF.

The chain combines TRBV4-1 with TRBJ2-2; 10 bases agree with TRBD2. The germline gives CDR1 MGHRA, CDR2 YSYEKL. There are 16 residues in the CDR3. J gave up 6 bases and V 0 bases, and 4 bases lay outside the gene matches. CDR3 region: CASSQEERGGPGELFF. The CDR3 DNA is TGCGCCAGCAGCCAAGAGGAGCGGGGGGGCCCCGGGGAGCTGTTTTTT.

The rearrangement links TRBV2 to TRBJ1-2, with 7 bases aligning to TRBD1. CDR1 and CDR2 (germline): SNHLY, FYNNEI. J gave up 5 bases and V 0 bases, and 9 bases lay outside the gene matches. This CDR3 spans 16 amino acids. CDR3 DNA: TGTGCCAGCAGTGAAGCTACAGGGGCCGGTCGGTATGGCTACACCTTC. This translates into CASSEATGAGRYGYTF.

This clone was recorded once. V usage is TRBV5-3 and J usage is TRBJ2-1, with D possibly TRBD2 on 6 matching bases. TRBV5-3 counts as an open reading frame of uncertain function. The V end lost 3 bases, the J end lost 0 bases, and 16 bases lay between the germline ends. The CDR3 spans 17 residues. The CDR3 DNA is TGTGCCAGAAGCTCCCGACTAGAGCTTGACTCCTACAATGAGCAGTTCTTC. Translated: CARSSRLELDSYNEQFF.

V is TRBV18 and J is TRBJ1-1; 7 bases line up with TRBD1. The CDR3 length is 12 residues. The V segment lost 2 bases and the J segment 8 bases; nucleotides outside the gene matches: 2. Germline V gene lookup returns CDR1 KGHSH and CDR2 LQKENI. CDR3 sequence (DNA): TGTGCCAGCTCACCAAAGGACAGGGAAGCTTTCTTT. Translating it yields CASSPKDREAFF.

This clone was detected once. The chain has TRBV11-1 and TRBJ2-7; 10 positions match TRBD1. After removal of 4 bases from V and 1 base from J, the junction contained 4 bases not matched to a gene. Germline CDR1 is SGHAT and CDR2 is FQDESV (reference sequence). There are 15 residues in the CDR3. CDR3 coding DNA: TGTGCCAGCAGCTCGAGGGACAGGGGATCCTACGAGCAGTACTTC. This encodes CASSSRDRGSYEQYF. The entire variable domain, with the rest obtained from reference TRBV11-1 and TRBJ2-7, is as follows: EAEVAQSPRYKITEKSQAVAFWCDPISGHATLYWYRQILGQGPELLVQFQDESVVDDSQLPKDRFSAERLKGVDSTLKIQPAELGDSAMYLCASSSRDRGSYEQYFGPGTRLTVT.

The chain has TRBV12-5 and TRBJ2-1, with D possibly matching TRBD1 (6 bases). The CDR3 runs 15 residues. Germline lookup yields CDR1 LGHNT and CDR2 FRNRAP. V lost 5 bases, J lost 3 bases, and 14 bases lay in between. The CDR3 DNA reads as TGTGCTAGTGGTCCCGAGCAGGGGCTCTACAATGAGCAGTTCTTC. Encoded protein: CASGPEQGLYNEQFF.

To note about this clone: A junction boundary mismatches the germline segment, possibly from a read error. The chain has TRBV30 and TRBJ1-3; no clear D gene. The CDR3 covers 11 residues. CDR1 is GTSNPN and CDR2 is SVGIG in the germline V gene (reference sequence). CDR3 in DNA: TGTGCCTGGAGTGTAGGAGGAATTAGGCATTTT. Its protein is CAWSVGGIRHF.

The V and J genes are TRBV5-1 and TRBJ2-4, with 8 bases matching TRBD2. With 4 bases clipped from V and 7 bases from J, the junction kept 7 bases outside the gene matches. Germline V gene sequence: CDR1 SGHRS, CDR2 YFSETQ. This CDR3 has 14 residues. CDR3 sequence (DNA): TGCGCCAGCAGCACCGGCGGGGGGTTCAACATTCAGTACTTC. It codes for CASSTGGGFNIQYF. The variable domain in full, completed from reference TRBV5-1 and TRBJ2-4, reads KAGVTQTPRYLIKTRGQQVTLSCSPISGHRSVSWYQQTPGQGLQFLFEYFSETQRNKGNFPGRFSGRQFSNSRSEMNVSTLELGDSALYLCASSTGGGFNIQYFGAGTRLSVL.

The chain links TRBV9 to TRBJ2-1; the match to TRBD2 covers 14 bases. Germline lookup yields CDR1 SGDLS and CDR2 YYNGEE. Trimming removed 0 bases from V and 8 bases from J; junction bases left unmatched: 4. This CDR3 is 16 amino acids long. CDR3 nucleotides: TGTGCCAGCAGCGTAGCAGGGACTAGCGGGGGTTATGAGCAGTTCTTC. Encoded protein: CASSVAGTSGGYEQFF. Using reference TRBV9 and TRBJ2-1 for the parts outside the CDR3, the full variable domain is DSGVTQTPKHLITATGQRVTLRCSPRSGDLSVYWYQQSLDQGLQFLIQYYNGEERAKGNILERFSAQQFPDLHSELNLSSLELGDSALYFCASSVAGTSGGYEQFFGPGTRLTVL.

This chain connects TRBV29-1 to TRBJ1-1; D is unresolved. Germline-derived CDR1 and CDR2 are SQVTM and ANQGSEA. Trimming stripped 4 bases from V and 10 bases from J, with 10 bases between. The CDR3 length is 10 residues. CDR3 protein: CSVAVGRAFF. CDR3 sequence (DNA): TGCAGCGTTGCTGTAGGGAGAGCTTTCTTT.

The V gene is TRBV27, the J gene TRBJ2-7; 9 nucleotides align to TRBD1. The CDR3 is 14 amino acids. Trimming took 5 bases from V and 3 from J; bases not matched to a gene: 5. Germline CDR1 reads MNHEY; CDR2 reads SMNVEV (reference sequence). DNA for the CDR3: TGTGCCAGCAGTAATGACAGGGGGGACTACGAGCAGTACTTC. It translates to CASSNDRGDYEQYF.

CDR3 in DNA: TGTGCCAGCAGAACCTGGACAGGGTCTCAGCCCCAGCATTTT. Amino acid sequence: CASRTWTGSQPQHF. This chain connects TRBV6-5 to TRBJ1-5, with 8 bases fitting TRBD1. This CDR3 is 14 amino acids long. Germline V gives CDR1 MNHEY, CDR2 SVGAGI. V dropped 6 bases and J dropped 6; count of bases not matched to a gene: 7.

The chain uses TRBV5-6 and TRBJ1-2; possible D gene TRBD1, 5 bases. The CDR3 length is 12 residues. Germline V gives CDR1 SGHDT, CDR2 YYEEEE. V was pared by 2 bases and J by 6 bases, with 8 bases between. CDR3 nucleotides: TGTGCCAGCAGCTTCCAAGGGGATGGCTACACCTTC. Translation: CASSFQGDGYTF. Drawing the rest from reference TRBV5-6 and TRBJ1-2, the complete variable domain is DAGVTQSPTHLIKTRGQQVTLRCSPKSGHDTVSWYQQALGQGPQFIFQYYEEEERQRGNFPDRFSGHQFPNYSSELNVNALLLGDSALYLCASSFQGDGYTFGSGTRLTVV.

The DNA for the CDR3 is TGTGCCAGTAGTACCCTCACAGATACGCAGTATTTT. Encoded protein: CASSTLTDTQYF. The V call is TRBV19, the J call TRBJ2-3; no firm D call. Deletions cut 4 bases from V and 2 bases from J, with 4 bases between. The germline V gene encodes CDR1 LNHDA and CDR2 SQIVND (reference sequence). CDR3 length: 12 residues.

This clone was counted between two and nine times. V usage is TRBV5-5 and J usage is TRBJ2-3; 8 nucleotides align to TRBD1. Losses at the gene ends were 4 bases for V and 2 bases for J; bases not matched to a gene: 9. Germline V gives CDR1 SGHKS, CDR2 YYEKEE (reference sequence). The CDR3 is 16 residues long. CDR3 in DNA: TGTGCCAGCAGCCATGCCGGGACAGGTCTCACAGATACGCAGTATTTT. Translation gives CASSHAGTGLTDTQYF.

The rearrangement links TRBV6-5 to TRBJ2-2; D call uncertain. The CDR3 totals 14 residues. The V gene's germline CDR1 is MNHEY and CDR2 SVGAGI. V was shortened by 0 bases and J by 7 bases, with 9 bases between the two germline ends. The CDR3: CASSYSFAIGELFF. For the CDR3, the DNA is TGTGCCAGCAGTTACTCGTTTGCGATCGGGGAGCTGTTTTTT.

The chain couples TRBV6-1 to TRBJ1-4; maybe TRBD1 (5 bases). Germline CDR1 reads MNHNS; CDR2 reads SASEGT. This CDR3 spans 13 amino acids. Trimming cost V 7 bases and J 5 bases, with 11 bases left between them. The DNA of the CDR3 is TGTGCCAGCACCCAGGGCAACAATGAAAAACTGTTTTTT. Its protein is CASTQGNNEKLFF.

The chain combines TRBV7-8 with TRBJ1-3, with D uncertain. This CDR3 is built from 15 residues. Trimming removed 8 bases from V and 5 bases from J, with 19 bases in between. CDR1 is SGHVS, CDR2 FQNEAQ, per germline. Here the CDR3 DNA reads TGTGCCAGCGCCCCCAGCGGTAGGCTTCGAAACACCATATATTTT. Translated: CASAPSGRLRNTIYF.